This is a list of T cell receptor beta chains from one sample in a study of patients and donors after allogeneic stem cell transplantation. Each CDR3 protein is one row after TCRdb ran MiXCR on the RT-PCR reads. In the table there are 150,000 to 250,000 distinct CDR3 sequences, about 40% of which are singletons. The sample comprised blood, either unsorted or a sorted T cell fraction (not recorded which). These receptors originate from a human donor who was either an allogeneic HSCT recipient or a stem cell or donor lymphocyte infusion donor (not recorded which). It is not recorded whose cells these are; they may come from a transplant donor. Both conserved end residues are part of each CDR3. The D gene is left open where the match is weak. Only part of the rows carry a size: once, few, many, or a class if the clone is expanded.

CDR3 DNA: TGTGCCAGCAGCGCCGGACAGTTCAACGCTGAAGCTTTCTTT
CDR3 protein: CASSAGQFNAEAFF
D gene: -
clone size: -
J gene: TRBJ1-1
V gene: TRBV9

CDR3 DNA: TGTGCCAGCAGTTGGGGGGACAGAGTGAACACTGAAGCTTTCTTT
CDR3 protein: CASSWGDRVNTEAFF
D gene: TRBD1
clone size: few
J gene: TRBJ1-1
V gene: TRBV27

CDR3 DNA: TGTGCCAGCAGTTTAGGCCCGAGTCCGAGAGGAAACACCATATATTTT
CDR3 protein: CASSLGPSPRGNTIYF
D gene: -
clone size: -
J gene: TRBJ1-3
V gene: TRBV12-3/TRBV12-4

CDR3 DNA: TGTGCCAGCAGGATACAGGGTAGGGTCGCTGAAGCTTTCTTT
CDR3 protein: CASRIQGRVAEAFF
D gene: -
clone size: -
J gene: TRBJ1-1
V gene: TRBV6-6

CDR3 DNA: TGCGCCAGCAGTACGGGACAGCTGAGCTCCTATAATTCACCCCTCCACTTT
CDR3 protein: CASSTGQLSSYNSPLHF
D gene: TRBD1
clone size: -
J gene: TRBJ1-6
V gene: TRBV10-2

CDR3 DNA: TGTGCCAGCAGTCGACAGGGTGCCGATCGAGAAGCTTTCTTT
CDR3 protein: CASSRQGADREAFF
D gene: TRBD1
clone size: few
J gene: TRBJ1-1
V gene: TRBV5-6

CDR3 DNA: TGTGCCAGCAGTTTTGGGGTCTATGGCTACACCTTC
CDR3 protein: CASSFGVYGYTF
D gene: -
clone size: -
J gene: TRBJ1-2
V gene: TRBV12-3/TRBV12-4

CDR3 DNA: TGCGCCAGCAGCTTGTGGACAGGGGGCGTGGATACGCAGTATTTT
CDR3 protein: CASSLWTGGVDTQYF
D gene: TRBD1
clone size: -
J gene: TRBJ2-3
V gene: TRBV5-1

CDR3 DNA: TGTGCCAGCAGCACCCCACAGGGGCAAAAACTGTTTTTT
CDR3 protein: CASSTPQGQKLFF
D gene: TRBD1
clone size: -
J gene: TRBJ1-4
V gene: TRBV5-5

CDR3 DNA: TGTGCCAGCAGTTCCCCCTCGGGGACTCTCGGGGGGTCACCCCTCCACTTT
CDR3 protein: CASSSPSGTLGGSPLHF
D gene: -
clone size: -
J gene: TRBJ1-6
V gene: TRBV28

CDR3 DNA: TGTGCCAGCAGCAGAGAGACCAGTCCGGGCTACACCTTC
CDR3 protein: CASSRETSPGYTF
D gene: -
clone size: few
J gene: TRBJ1-2
V gene: TRBV5-5

CDR3 DNA: TGTGCCAGCAGCGTAGCGGTCGAGGCACGCGAGCAGTACTTC
CDR3 protein: CASSVAVEAREQYF
D gene: -
clone size: -
J gene: TRBJ2-7
V gene: TRBV9

CDR3 DNA: TGCGCCAGCAGCCCCCGCGAAGGGTCAACTAATGAAAAACTGTTTTTT
CDR3 protein: CASSPREGSTNEKLFF
D gene: -
clone size: few
J gene: TRBJ1-4
V gene: TRBV5-1

CDR3 DNA: TGTGCCAGCAGCTTAGAACGGGACTCCTATGGCTACACCTTC
CDR3 protein: CASSLERDSYGYTF
D gene: -
clone size: -
J gene: TRBJ1-2
V gene: TRBV7-8

CDR3 DNA: TGCGCCAGCAGCCAGGGGGCAACTAATGAAAAACTGTTTTTT
CDR3 protein: CASSQGATNEKLFF
D gene: TRBD1
clone size: -
J gene: TRBJ1-4
V gene: TRBV5-1

CDR3 DNA: TGTGCCAGCAGTGTTGGGTTCTCCGGGGAGCTGTTTTTT
CDR3 protein: CASSVGFSGELFF
D gene: -
clone size: -
J gene: TRBJ2-2
V gene: TRBV6-2/TRBV6-3

CDR3 DNA: TGCAGTGCTAGTGGAGGGGCGGGGAATAAAAAACTGTTTTTT
CDR3 protein: CSASGGAGNKKLFF
D gene: -
clone size: -
J gene: TRBJ1-4
V gene: TRBV20-1

CDR3 DNA: TGTGCCAGCAGCTCCCCCCGTCTAGCGGGAGGGAGCAATGAGCAGTTCTTC
CDR3 protein: CASSSPRLAGGSNEQFF
D gene: TRBD2
clone size: -
J gene: TRBJ2-1
V gene: TRBV28

CDR3 DNA: TGTGCCAGCAGTCAACGAGGAGGGGCGTTGATCGATGAGCAGTTCTTC
CDR3 protein: CASSQRGGALIDEQFF
D gene: -
clone size: few
J gene: TRBJ2-1
V gene: TRBV27

CDR3 DNA: TGTGCCAGCAGCCTACAGACAGGGAGTTCCCCTGAAGCTTTCTTT
CDR3 protein: CASSLQTGSSPEAFF
D gene: TRBD1
clone size: -
J gene: TRBJ1-1
V gene: TRBV7-9

CDR3 DNA: TGCAGCGTTCGCACTGGGACAGTCCTCCCTTGGTCCTACGAGCAGTACTTC
CDR3 protein: CSVRTGTVLPWSYEQYF
D gene: TRBD1
clone size: -
J gene: TRBJ2-7
V gene: TRBV29-1

CDR3 DNA: TGTGCCAGCTCGTCCGTAGGAGATACGCAGTATTTT
CDR3 protein: CASSSVGDTQYF
D gene: -
clone size: -
J gene: TRBJ2-3
V gene: TRBV18

CDR3 DNA: TGTGCCAGCAGCGAACGGACGGTTGGCCCCTACGAGCAGTACTTC
CDR3 protein: CASSERTVGPYEQYF
D gene: -
clone size: -
J gene: TRBJ2-7
V gene: TRBV6-2/TRBV6-3

CDR3 DNA: TGTGCCAGCAGTCTAGACAGGGTTCTGAACGAGCAGTACTTC
CDR3 protein: CASSLDRVLNEQYF
D gene: TRBD1
clone size: -
J gene: TRBJ2-7
V gene: TRBV12-3/TRBV12-4

CDR3 DNA: TGTGCCAGTAGTACTAAGACAGGGATGAACACTGAAGCTTTCTTT
CDR3 protein: CASSTKTGMNTEAFF
D gene: TRBD1
clone size: -
J gene: TRBJ1-1
V gene: TRBV19

CDR3 DNA: TGTGCCAGCTCACTCAGGACAGATTCCGAGCAGTACTTC
CDR3 protein: CASSLRTDSEQYF
D gene: -
clone size: few
J gene: TRBJ2-7
V gene: TRBV18

CDR3 DNA: TGTGCCAGCAGCGTAGCTCGAGGGTATGGCTACACCTTC
CDR3 protein: CASSVARGYGYTF
D gene: -
clone size: few
J gene: TRBJ1-2
V gene: TRBV9

CDR3 DNA: TGTGCCAGTAGTATAGATCCGGGACCCAGCTATGGCTACACCTTC
CDR3 protein: CASSIDPGPSYGYTF
D gene: -
clone size: few
J gene: TRBJ1-2
V gene: TRBV19

CDR3 DNA: TGTGCCAGCAGCCCACCTCGGGGGCCAGGAGGAGAGACCCAGTACTTC
CDR3 protein: CASSPPRGPGGETQYF
D gene: -
clone size: -
J gene: TRBJ2-5
V gene: TRBV11-2